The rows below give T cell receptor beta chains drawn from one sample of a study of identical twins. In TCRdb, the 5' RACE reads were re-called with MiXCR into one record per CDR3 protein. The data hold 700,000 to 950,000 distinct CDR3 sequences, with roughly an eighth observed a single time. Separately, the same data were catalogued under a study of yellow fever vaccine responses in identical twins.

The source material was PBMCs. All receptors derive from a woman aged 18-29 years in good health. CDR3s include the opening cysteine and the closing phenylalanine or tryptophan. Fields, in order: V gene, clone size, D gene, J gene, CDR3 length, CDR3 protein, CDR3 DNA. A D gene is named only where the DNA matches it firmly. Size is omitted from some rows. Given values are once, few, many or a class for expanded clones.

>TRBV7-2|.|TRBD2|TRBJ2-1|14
CASSLRSSGMEQFF
TGTGCCAGCAGCTTAAGGTCTAGCGGGATGGAGCAGTTCTTC
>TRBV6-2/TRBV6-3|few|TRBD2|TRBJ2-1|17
CASSWNSGGFSYNEQFF
TGTGCCAGCAGTTGGAATAGCGGGGGATTCTCCTACAATGAGCAGTTCTTC
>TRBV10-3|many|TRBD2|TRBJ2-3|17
CAISEFGTSGRTDTQYF
TGTGCCATCAGTGAGTTTGGCACTAGCGGACGCACAGATACGCAGTATTTT
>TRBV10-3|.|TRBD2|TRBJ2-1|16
CAISGWGGGPRVEQFF
TGTGCCATCAGTGGGTGGGGCGGGGGTCCGCGCGTTGAGCAGTTCTTC
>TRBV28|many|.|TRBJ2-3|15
CASSLGVAAQDTQYF
TGTGCCAGCAGTTTAGGGGTAGCTGCCCAAGATACGCAGTATTTT
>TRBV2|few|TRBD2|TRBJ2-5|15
CASRNQGLAEETQYF
TGTGCCAGCAGAAATCAGGGACTAGCGGAAGAGACCCAGTACTTC
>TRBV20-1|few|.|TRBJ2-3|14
CSARVTSQLDTQYF
TGCAGTGCTAGAGTTACTTCCCAGTTGGATACGCAGTATTTT
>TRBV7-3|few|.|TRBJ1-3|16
CASSPQGAGAGNTIYF
TGTGCCAGCAGCCCCCAAGGGGCAGGGGCTGGAAACACCATATATTTT
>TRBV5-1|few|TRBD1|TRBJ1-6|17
CASSDPGQGISNSPLHF
TGCGCCAGCAGTGACCCGGGACAGGGCATAAGTAATTCACCCCTCCACTTT
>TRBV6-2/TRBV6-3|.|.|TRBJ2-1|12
CASRDLYNEQFF
TGTGCCAGCAGGGACTTATACAATGAGCAGTTCTTC
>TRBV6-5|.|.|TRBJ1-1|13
CATIYRSNTEAFF
TGTGCCACCATTTACAGGTCCAACACTGAAGCTTTCTTT
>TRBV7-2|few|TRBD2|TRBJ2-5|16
CASSLPTSGTQETQYF
TGTGCCAGCAGCTTACCGACTAGCGGGACTCAAGAGACCCAGTACTTC
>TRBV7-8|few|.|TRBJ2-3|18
CASSLPENNGTRTDTQYF
TGTGCCAGCAGCCTCCCGGAGAACAACGGGACTCGCACAGATACGCAGTATTTT
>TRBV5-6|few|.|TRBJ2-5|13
CASSGGWGETQYF
TGTGCCAGCAGCGGGGGCTGGGGAGAGACCCAGTACTTC
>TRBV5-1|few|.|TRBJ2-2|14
CASKDSPNTGELFF
TGCGCCAGTAAGGACAGCCCCAACACCGGGGAGCTGTTTTTT
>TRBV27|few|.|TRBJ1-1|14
CASSSTGSNTEAFF
TGTGCCAGCAGTTCAACAGGGTCGAACACTGAAGCTTTCTTT
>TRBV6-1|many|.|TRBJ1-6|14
CASSPTDNNSPLHF
TGTGCCAGCAGCCCGACAGATAATAATTCACCCCTCCACTTT
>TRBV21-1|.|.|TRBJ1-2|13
CATEGEENYGYTF
TGTGCCACTGAGGGGGAAGAGAATTATGGCTACACCTTC
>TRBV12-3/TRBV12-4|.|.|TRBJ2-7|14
CASSLGTAMGEQYF
TGTGCCAGCAGTTTAGGGACTGCAATGGGGGAGCAGTACTTC
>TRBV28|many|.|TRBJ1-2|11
CASSLNYGYTF
TGTGCCAGCAGTTTGAACTATGGCTACACCTTC
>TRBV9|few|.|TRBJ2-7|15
CASSPDSTAPYEQYF
TGTGCCAGCAGCCCGGACTCGACAGCGCCCTACGAGCAGTACTTC
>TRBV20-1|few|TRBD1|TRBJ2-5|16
CSARGGQGAWEETQYF
TGCAGTGCTAGAGGCGGACAGGGGGCTTGGGAAGAGACCCAGTACTTC
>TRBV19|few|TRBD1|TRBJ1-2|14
CASTQPTGVWGYTF
TGTGCCAGTACCCAGCCAACAGGGGTATGGGGCTACACCTTC
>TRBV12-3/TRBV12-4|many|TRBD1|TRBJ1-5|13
CASRWTGDQPQHF
TGTGCCAGCAGGTGGACAGGGGATCAGCCCCAGCATTTT
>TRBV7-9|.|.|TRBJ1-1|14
CASSSGGVWTEAFF
TGTGCCAGCAGCTCCGGGGGTGTGTGGACTGAAGCTTTCTTT
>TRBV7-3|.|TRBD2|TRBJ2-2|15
CASSSSGTSGGELFF
TGTGCCAGCAGCTCGTCCGGGACTAGCGGTGGGGAGCTGTTTTTT
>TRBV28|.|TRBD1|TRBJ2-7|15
CASRGAGGSAYEQYF
TGTGCCAGCAGGGGAGCAGGGGGCTCCGCCTACGAGCAGTACTTC
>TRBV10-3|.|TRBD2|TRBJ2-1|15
CAISDGSGGVQEQFF
TGTGCCATCAGTGACGGAAGCGGGGGGGTCCAGGAGCAGTTCTTC
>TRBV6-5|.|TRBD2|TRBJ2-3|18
CASSYGRGLAGVQGTQYF
TGCGCCAGCAGTTACGGGCGGGGACTAGCGGGAGTTCAGGGTACGCAGTATTTT
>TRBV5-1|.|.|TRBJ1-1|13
CASLGGPNTEAFF
TGCGCCAGCTTGGGGGGACCCAACACTGAAGCTTTCTTT
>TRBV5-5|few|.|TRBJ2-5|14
CASSFPRVQETQYF
TGTGCCAGCAGCTTCCCGAGGGTCCAAGAGACCCAGTACTTC
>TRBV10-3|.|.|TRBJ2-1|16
CAISDDRTSSYNEQFF
TGTGCCATCAGTGACGATAGGACGAGCTCCTACAATGAGCAGTTCTTC
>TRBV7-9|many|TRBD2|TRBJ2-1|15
CASSFLAGGLNEQFF
TGTGCCAGCAGCTTCTTAGCGGGAGGATTAAATGAGCAGTTCTTC
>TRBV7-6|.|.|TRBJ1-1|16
CASSSRIFNLNTEAFF
TGTGCCAGCAGCTCCCGAATTTTCAACTTGAACACTGAAGCTTTCTTT
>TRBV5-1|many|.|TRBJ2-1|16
CASSFGPEVGRNEQFF
TGCGCCAGCAGCTTTGGTCCCGAGGTTGGACGCAATGAGCAGTTCTTC
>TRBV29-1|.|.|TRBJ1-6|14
CSVCGQHYNSPLHF
TGCAGCGTTTGCGGACAGCACTATAATTCACCCCTCCACTTT
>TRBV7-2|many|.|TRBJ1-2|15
CASSLALAAYYGYTF
TGTGCCAGCAGCTTAGCGCTAGCAGCTTACTATGGCTACACCTTC
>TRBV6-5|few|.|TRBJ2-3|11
CASSYMDTQYF
TGTGCCAGCAGTTACATGGATACGCAGTATTTT
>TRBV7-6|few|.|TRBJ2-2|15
CASSLVTGSTGELFF
TGTGCCAGCAGTTTAGTTACAGGGTCCACCGGGGAGCTGTTTTTT
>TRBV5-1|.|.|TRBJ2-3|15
CASSLNEGRTDTQYF
TGCGCCAGCAGCTTGAATGAGGGGCGCACAGATACGCAGTATTTT
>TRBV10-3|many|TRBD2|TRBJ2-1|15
CAIRGGAGGYNEQFF
TGTGCCATCAGGGGGGGAGCGGGAGGCTACAATGAGCAGTTCTTC
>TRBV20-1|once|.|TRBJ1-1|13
CSAKAGQSKEAFF
TGCAGTGCTAAGGCCGGACAAAGCAAAGAAGCTTTCTTT
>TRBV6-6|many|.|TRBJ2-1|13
CASRDRSYNEQFF
TGTGCCAGCAGAGACAGAAGTTACAATGAGCAGTTCTTC
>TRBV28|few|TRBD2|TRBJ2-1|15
CASGPLAGGNNEQFF
TGTGCCAGCGGCCCTCTAGCGGGAGGCAACAATGAGCAGTTCTTC
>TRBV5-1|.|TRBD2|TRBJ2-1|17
CASSLEGLAESYNEQFF
TGCGCCAGCAGCTTGGAAGGACTAGCGGAATCCTACAATGAGCAGTTCTTC
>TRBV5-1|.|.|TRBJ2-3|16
CASSLGGPRGTDTQYF
TGCGCCAGCAGCTTGGGGGGACCGAGGGGCACAGATACGCAGTATTTT
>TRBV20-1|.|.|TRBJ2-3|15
CSARDRRRDTDTQYF
TGCAGTGCTAGAGATCGGAGGCGGGACACAGATACGCAGTATTTT
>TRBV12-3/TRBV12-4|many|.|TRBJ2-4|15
CASSPNTGNKNIQYF
TGTGCCAGCAGTCCCAACACCGGGAACAAAAACATTCAGTACTTC
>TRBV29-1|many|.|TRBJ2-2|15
CSVESGGTNTGELFF
TGCAGCGTTGAATCGGGCGGAACGAACACCGGGGAGCTGTTTTTT
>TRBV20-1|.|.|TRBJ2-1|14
CSKGLGTNYNEQFF
TGCAGTAAGGGGTTGGGGACCAACTACAATGAGCAGTTCTTC
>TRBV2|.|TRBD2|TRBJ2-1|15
CASSELAGNEGEQFF
TGTGCCAGCAGTGAACTAGCGGGGAACGAGGGTGAGCAGTTCTTC
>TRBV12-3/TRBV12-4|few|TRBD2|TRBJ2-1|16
CASSLVVAGEYNEQFF
TGTGCCAGCAGTTTAGTGGTAGCGGGAGAGTACAATGAGCAGTTCTTC
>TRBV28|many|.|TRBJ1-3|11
CASSVGNTIYF
TGTGCCAGCAGTGTAGGAAACACCATATATTTT
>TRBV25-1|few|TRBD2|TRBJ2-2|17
CASSPRGLAGATGELFF
TGTGCCAGCAGCCCCCGCGGACTAGCGGGAGCGACCGGGGAGCTGTTTTTT
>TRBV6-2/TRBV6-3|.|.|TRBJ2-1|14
CASSYSARRNEQFF
TGTGCCAGCAGTTACTCTGCCCGTAGGAATGAGCAGTTCTTC
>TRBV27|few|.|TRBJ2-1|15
CASSSQATSYNEQFF
TGTGCCAGCAGCAGCCAGGCGACCTCCTACAATGAGCAGTTCTTC
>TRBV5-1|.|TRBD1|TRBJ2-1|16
CASSPTGDRSYNEQFF
TGCGCCAGCAGCCCGACAGGGGATCGGTCCTACAATGAGCAGTTCTTC
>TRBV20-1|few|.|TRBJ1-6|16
CSARDPGSSYNSPLHF
TGCAGTGCTAGAGATCCCGGCAGTAGCTATAATTCACCCCTCCACTTT
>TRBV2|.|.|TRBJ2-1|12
CASRGLGNEQFF
TGTGCCAGCAGGGGGCTGGGGAATGAGCAGTTCTTC
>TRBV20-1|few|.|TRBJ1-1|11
CSAKEYTEAFF
TGCAGTGCCAAAGAGTACACTGAAGCTTTCTTT